The clone carrying this T cell receptor (beta chain) was counted between two and nine times. Its antigen is still unknown. Trimming removed 5 bases at V and 5 bases at J, with 24 bases between. The CDR3 runs to 16 residues. CDR1 and CDR2 (germline): GTSNPN, SVGIG (reference sequence). Sequenced material consisted of expressed TCRB transcripts (all of the isolated RNA was reverse transcribed). Repertoires were generated with immunoSEQ multiplex PCR, while TCRdb's copy carries only in-frame clones and drops some. In the table there are fewer than 350,000 clones, about 8.5% of which are singletons. The sample originates from a study of beta chain features in type 1 diabetes. Study-level background: All samples combined gave around 98,000,000 sorted cells for examination.

Findings of the study overall: A pattern of fewer insertions and more deletions at VDJ junctions was seen in type 1 diabetes patients.

The sample was central memory CD4+ T cells from blood. The chain combines TRBV30 with TRBJ2-5; no clear D gene. The TCR sequence derives from a young woman in good health. CDR3 residues: CAWVKGWPSEGETQYF. The CDR3 DNA sequence: TGTGCCTGGGTTAAAGGGTGGCCTTCTGAAGGGGAGACCCAGTACTTC.